The clone carrying this T cell receptor (beta chain) occurred once. This sample stems from a study of blood T cell repertoires in COVID-19. The overall study: PBMCs, B-cell-depleted T cells, or T cells provided the cDNA or gDNA that made up the material.

The germline gives CDR1 SGHTA, CDR2 FQGNSA. CDR3 length equals 13 residues. J gave up 15 bases and V 3 bases, and 8 bases lay outside the gene matches. Enrollees, about 18 to 90 years old, lived in around 23 US areas. Sequencing used immunoSEQ multiplex PCR; TCRdb keeps in-frame clones, though not all of them. The sample contains about 260,000 clones, approximately 88% of which appear only once. The TCR comes from a woman aged 40 to 50 who had been exposed to COVID-19. This sequence joins TRBV7-2 and TRBJ2-1, with TRBD2 matching over 10 bases. The sample comprised PBMCs or T cells enriched from blood (not recorded which). In DNA form, the CDR3 reads TGTGCCAGCAGCTTGAGCGGGGGGGACGTCTGGTTCTTC. Amino acids: CASSLSGGDVWFF. Combining the CDR3 with reference TRBV7-2 and TRBJ2-1 gives the whole variable domain GAGVSQSPSNKVTEKGKDVELRCDPISGHTALYWYRQSLGQGLEFLIYFQGNSAPDKSGLPSDRFSAERTGGSVSTLTIQRTQQEDSAVYLCASSLSGGDVWFFGPGTRLTVL.